The 19 T cell receptor beta chains given below trace back to one sample, sequenced in a study of response to subunit inactivated influenza vaccine. Each CDR3 protein gets one entry after TCRdb re-called the RT-PCR reads with MiXCR. Here the sample spans under 550,000 distinct CDR3 sequences, less than 8% being singletons. Sample: PBMCs from blood, taken roughly 24 months after vaccination. The receptors stem from a man aged 45-69 years who received an inactivated influenza vaccine.

The rearrangement links TRBV20-1 to TRBJ1-1, with TRBD1 matching 9 bases. CDR1 is DFQATT, CDR2 SNEGSKA, per germline (reference sequence). V dropped 5 bases and J dropped 1; count of bases not matched to a gene: 5. The CDR3 is 14 residues long. In DNA, the CDR3 is TGCAGTGCTCCGGGACAGGGACCGAACACTGAAGCTTTCTTT. This codes for CSAPGQGPNTEAFF.

Points on this clonotype: This may come from a read error, since a much larger clone is one base off. The rearrangement uses TRBV28 and TRBJ2-1; D gene uncertain. This CDR3 region has 18 residues. Germline V CDR1 and CDR2: MDHEN, SYDVKM. Between the trimmed V and J ends, which lost 3 bases and 2 bases, there was a span of 20 bases. The CDR3 loop is CASSLVLTLDEAYNEQFF. For the CDR3, the DNA is TGTGCCAGCAGTTTGGTGCTCACCCTAGATGAGGCCTACAATGAGCAGTTCTTC.

Ten or more counts support this clonotype. The rearrangement uses TRBV13 and TRBJ2-4; possible D gene TRBD1, 5 bases. Trimming left V 3 bases short and J 7 bases short, with 19 bases between. Germline CDR1 is PRHDT and CDR2 is FYEKMQ (reference sequence). CDR3 size: 16 residues. In DNA, the CDR3 is TGTGCCAGCAGCTTTTTTCAACAGGACCACCATAACATTCAGTACTTC. Residues: CASSFFQQDHHNIQYF.

The sample holds many counts of this clonotype. The chain has TRBV7-9 and TRBJ1-1, with D possibly being TRBD1 (6 bases). In germline, CDR1 is SEHNR, CDR2 FQNEAQ (reference sequence). The length of the CDR3 is 13 residues. CDR3 DNA sequence: TGTGTCATCCCGGGACCCAGGGGCACTGAAGCTTTCTTT. As protein: CVIPGPRGTEAFF.

The table lists this clonotype with many counts. The rearrangement uses TRBV20-1 and TRBJ2-3, with D perhaps matching TRBD1 (6 bases). Germline loops: CDR1 DFQATT, CDR2 SNEGSKA (reference sequence). V was shortened by 0 bases and J by 2 bases, with 9 bases between the two germline ends. CDR3 size: 14 residues. The CDR3 nucleotides read TGCAGTGCTAGAGAGGGGGCAACCACAGATACGCAGTATTTT. This encodes CSAREGATTDTQYF.

The chain carries TRBV7-2 and TRBJ1-2, with D perhaps TRBD1 (5 bases). Per the germline V gene, CDR1 is SGHTA and CDR2 is FQGNSA. CDR3 length: 13 amino acids. The V and J ends lost 7 bases and 4 bases respectively, with 13 bases between them. In nucleotides, the CDR3 is TGTGCCAGCACCTCAGCAAGGGGCTATGGCTACACCTTC. Translation: CASTSARGYGYTF.

This clonotype has only a few counts. CDR3 region: CASSPVGNNQPQHF. CDR3 DNA: TGTGCCAGCAGCCCGGTAGGGAATAATCAGCCCCAGCATTTT. The chain combines TRBV14 with TRBJ1-5, with D unclear. This CDR3 contains 14 residues. The V gene lost 4 bases and the J gene lost 4 bases, with 11 bases spanning the gap. Looked up from germline, CDR1 is SGHDN and CDR2 is FVKESK.

The rearrangement links TRBV15 to TRBJ2-7; TRBD1 or TRBD2 may be the D gene (5 bases each). Trimming cost V 5 bases and J 9 bases, with 17 bases left between them. This CDR3 contains 13 residues. Germline V gives CDR1 LNHNV, CDR2 YYDKDF (reference sequence). The CDR3 loop reads CATSPDGGTGQYF. CDR3 DNA: TGTGCCACCAGCCCCGATGGGGGTACCGGGCAGTACTTC. Full variable domain (rest looked up from reference TRBV15 and TRBJ2-7): DAMVIQNPRYQVTQFGKPVTLSCSQTLNHNVMYWYQQKSSQAPKLLFHYYDKDFNNEADTPDNFQSRRPNTSFCFLDIRSPGLGDTAMYLCATSPDGGTGQYFGPGTRLTVT.

The table lists this clonotype with many counts. The chain has TRBV5-6 and TRBJ2-7, with D uncertain. Germline V lookup: CDR1 SGHDT, CDR2 YYEEEE. V shed 0 bases and J shed 5 bases, with 9 bases lying between them. This CDR3 contains 13 residues. The DNA for the CDR3 is TGTGCCAGCAGCTTGGGGACCGAGAACGAGCAGTACTTC. Residues: CASSLGTENEQYF.

This clonotype has at least ten counts. This chain joins TRBV28 and TRBJ2-1; unclear D gene. Germline CDR1 and CDR2: MDHEN and SYDVKM. The ends were cut back, 1 base at V and 4 bases at J, with 8 bases in the middle. CDR3 length: 14 amino acids. This CDR3 reads CASSLSRSYNEQFF. The CDR3 coding sequence is TGTGCCAGCAGTTTATCCCGAAGTTACAATGAGCAGTTCTTC.

This clonotype has only a few counts. V usage is TRBV18 and J usage is TRBJ2-7; D is possibly TRBD1 (6 bases). Germline V gene data show CDR1 as KGHSH and CDR2 as LQKENI. The CDR3 has 14 amino acids. V lost 6 bases and J 12 bases, leaving 24 bases between the germline ends. In DNA form, the CDR3 reads TGTGCCAGCTCCCCCGCCACGGGACAACCTAAAGTGTACTTC. Its translation is CASSPATGQPKVYF.

This chain connects TRBV6-5 to TRBJ1-6; D gene unclear. CDR1 and CDR2 (germline): MNHEY, SVGAGI. The V end lost 3 bases, the J end lost 4 bases, and 13 bases lay between the germline ends. This CDR3 is 16 amino acids long. This CDR3 is CASSYGPRIYNSPLHF. For the CDR3, the DNA is TGTGCCAGCAGTTATGGTCCCAGGATTTATAATTCACCCCTCCACTTT.

This clonotype occurred a few times. In DNA form, the CDR3 reads TGTGCCAGCAGGGTAGGGACGGAGACCCAGTACTTC. It specifies CASRVGTETQYF. The chain uses TRBV2 and TRBJ2-5, with D possibly being TRBD1 or TRBD2 (5 bases each). Germline V lookup: CDR1 SNHLY, CDR2 FYNNEI. V shed 6 bases and J shed 5 bases, with 10 bases lying between them. The CDR3 totals 12 residues.

The chain has TRBV5-6 and TRBJ2-1; TRBD2 matches 9 bases. This CDR3 region has 16 residues. The junction had 9 bases not matched to a gene; V was cut back by 0 bases and J by 8 bases. CDR1 is SGHDT and CDR2 is YYEEEE in the germline V gene. The CDR3 protein is CASSLVGGRALDEQFF. The CDR3 DNA reads TGTGCCAGCAGCTTGGTGGGCGGGAGGGCCCTCGATGAGCAGTTCTTC.

This clonotype has a handful of counts. V is TRBV10-3 and J is TRBJ2-7, with D uncertain. Germline V lookup: CDR1 ENHRY, CDR2 SYGVKD. Trimming pared 4 bases from V and 4 bases from J, leaving 8 bases between. This CDR3 spans 12 amino acids. The CDR3 nucleotides read TGTGCCATCAGTGCCCAGACATACGAGCAGTACTTC. Translated: CAISAQTYEQYF.

This clonotype was seen repeatedly, ten times or more. The genes are TRBV7-2 and TRBJ2-5; the D gene is possibly TRBD2 (5 bases). The germline V and J ends were trimmed by 3 bases and 2 bases, with 13 bases remaining between them. The CDR3 is 15 residues long. Germline V lookup: CDR1 SGHTA, CDR2 FQGNSA. The CDR3 coding sequence is TGTGCCAGCAGCTTCGGAGGATCAGATCAAGAGACCCAGTACTTC. Translated: CASSFGGSDQETQYF.

This clonotype was found a few times. V is TRBV24-1 and J is TRBJ2-5; D not resolved. The CDR3 consists of 14 residues. Trimming left V 6 bases short and J 5 bases short, with 15 bases between. CDR1 KGHDR and CDR2 SFDVKD come from the germline V gene. The CDR3 reads CATSRSGGWETQYF. CDR3 nucleotides: TGTGCCACCAGTCGTTCAGGCGGTTGGGAGACCCAGTACTTC.

V is TRBV20-1 and J is TRBJ2-5; D uncertain. Germline V gene lookup returns CDR1 DFQATT and CDR2 SNEGSKA (reference sequence). Trimming shortened V by 4 bases and J by 2 bases, and 17 bases separated the two germline ends. The length of the CDR3 is 15 residues. The CDR3 here is CSATRMGSSQETQYF. As DNA, the CDR3 is TGCAGTGCTACACGGATGGGGTCAAGTCAAGAGACCCAGTACTTC.

With regard to this clonotype: The junction and the germline gene differ at one end; a read error may be behind it. The CDR3 is CASSPLYASGELFF. In DNA form, the CDR3 reads TGTGCCAGCAGCCCCCTGTACGCTTCCGGAGAGCTGTTTTTT. The chain couples TRBV7-2 to TRBJ2-2; D unresolved. Germline loops: CDR1 SGHTA, CDR2 FQGNSA. The length of the CDR3 is 14 residues.